This T cell receptor beta chain is drawn from a study of blood T cell repertoires in COVID-19. About the research overall: Sites in the United States, Italy and Spain provided acute and convalescent COVID-19 samples. The cDNA or gDNA used as material had been derived from T cells, B-cell-depleted T cells, or PBMCs.

The protocol was immunoSEQ multiplex PCR, while the TCRdb copy is restricted to in-frame clones and leaves out a portion. The sample holds fewer than 300,000 clones, about 90% seen once. Germline V CDR1 and CDR2: SNHLY, FYNNEI. Trimming removed 8 bases from V and 5 bases from J, with 12 bases in between. The CDR3 has 13 residues. The origin of this receptor is a person aged 18-29 years with COVID-19, enrolled during active disease. The sequencing input was peripheral blood. The chain carries TRBV2 and TRBJ2-2; a possible D gene is TRBD2 (6 bases). The CDR3: CASRRDGTGELFF. The CDR3 DNA sequence: TGTGCCAGCCGGCGGGACGGGACCGGGGAGCTGTTTTTT.